Each of the 5 T cell receptor beta chains below was sequenced from the same sample in a study of Ad26.COV2.S vaccination and SARS-CoV-2 variants. Method: immunoSEQ multiplex PCR; TCRdb's copy keeps in-frame clones and lacks some. Of around 320,000 clones in the sample, around four fifths were seen once. Treatment defined: about 20 received Ad26.COV2.S at low or high dose, single or two shots; 5 received placebo; per-sample allocation not given. Sampling was done on day 63 after the first vaccine or placebo injection. This sample comprised peripheral blood, obtained in a trial of Ad26.COV2.S vaccine versus placebo. These receptors were taken from a person between 18 and 65 years old who received the Ad26.COV2.S COVID-19 vaccine or a placebo.

V and J are TRBV5-4 and TRBJ1-6; TRBD1 matches at 7 bases. The CDR3 sequence is 15 residues long. The V and J ends lost 3 bases and 8 bases, in that order; junction bases with no gene match: 8. The germline V gene encodes CDR1 SGHNT and CDR2 YYREEE (reference sequence). The CDR3, as DNA: TGTGCCAGCAGCTCCGCACAGGGGTCCTATTCACCCCTCCACTTT. The encoded protein is CASSSAQGSYSPLHF.

The chain employs TRBV5-6 and TRBJ1-1, with D possibly TRBD1 on 5 matching bases. This CDR3 is 15 amino acids long. The V end lost 0 bases, the J end lost 2 bases, and 11 bases lay between the germline ends. CDR1 SGHDT and CDR2 YYEEEE come from the germline V gene. CDR3 sequence: CASSLVRQGNTEAFF. The CDR3 nucleotides are TGTGCCAGCAGCTTGGTCCGGCAGGGCAACACTGAAGCTTTCTTT.

The chain is built from TRBV18 and TRBJ1-2; TRBD1 agrees at 9 bases. This CDR3 is built from 18 residues. The V gene end was trimmed by 2 bases and the J gene end by 4 bases; junction bases not matched to a gene: 14. Germline V gene sequence: CDR1 KGHSH, CDR2 LQKENI. The CDR3 DNA follows: TGTGCCAGCTCACCAGGGATCGCGGGACAGGGATCGGGCTATGGCTACACCTTC. Protein sequence: CASSPGIAGQGSGYGYTF. Combining the CDR3 with reference TRBV18 and TRBJ1-2 gives the whole variable domain NAGVMQNPRHLVRRRGQEARLRCSPMKGHSHVYWYRQLPEEGLKFMVYLQKENIIDESGMPKERFSAEFPKEGPSILRIQQVVRGDSAAYFCASSPGIAGQGSGYGYTFGSGTRLTVV.

The V and J genes are TRBV6-1 and TRBJ1-5; no firm D call. CDR1 and CDR2 from the germline V gene are MNHNS and SASEGT. The CDR3 is made up of 14 amino acids. V was trimmed by 1 base and J by 5 bases, leaving 9 bases between them. The CDR3 DNA is TGTGCCAGCAGTGAAGGTCGGAGCCATCAGCCCCAGCATTTT. This codes for CASSEGRSHQPQHF.

This clone appeared once. V gene TRBV13 combines with J gene TRBJ1-4; tentative D call: TRBD1 (5 bases). The ends were cut back, 0 bases at V and 8 bases at J, with 13 bases in the middle. In germline, CDR1 is PRHDT, CDR2 FYEKMQ (reference sequence). CDR3 size: 15 residues. This chain's CDR3 is CASSLGLQGEEKLFF. The CDR3 nucleotides are TGTGCCAGCAGCTTAGGCCTGCAGGGAGAGGAAAAACTGTTTTTT.